Below, 12 T cell receptor beta chains from the same sample are listed, as sequenced in a study of CD8+ T cells in alopecia areata. As for treatment: oral pan-JAK inhibitor, 5-10 mg twice daily. The sequencing template was cDNA reverse transcribed from extracted RNA. Assay: immunoSEQ multiplex PCR; the TCRdb copy retains only in-frame clones and omits some. Among 200,000 to 250,000 clones, less than 45% were seen once, and the ten largest hold 0.48%. The sequenced sample was CD4+ T cells sorted from blood, obtained at approximately week 34, from a patient treated with tofacitinib. These receptors were obtained from a human donor with alopecia areata.

The chain uses TRBV6-6 and TRBJ1-5; D uncertain. The V and J ends lost 4 bases and 3 bases respectively, with 10 bases between them. The germline V gene has CDR1 MNHNY and CDR2 SVGAGI (reference sequence). The CDR3 has 14 residues. The chain's CDR3 is CASSSWQSNQPQHF. DNA for the CDR3: TGTGCCAGCAGTTCGTGGCAGTCCAATCAGCCCCAGCATTTT.

This chain connects TRBV7-9 to TRBJ2-1; TRBD2 matches at 15 bases. CDR1 is SEHNR and CDR2 is FQNEAQ in the germline V gene (reference sequence). The junction had 14 bases not matched to a gene; V was cut back by 5 bases and J by 9 bases. The CDR3 loop spans 18 amino acids. The CDR3 DNA reads as TGTGCCAGCAGCCGCGGACTAGCGGGAGGGCCGGAATTTGGTGAGCAGTTCTTC. Protein: CASSRGLAGGPEFGEQFF.

To note about this clone: A junction boundary mismatches the germline segment, possibly from a read error. This chain links TRBV7-7 with TRBJ2-7; no definite D call. Germline V gene data show CDR1 as SSHAT and CDR2 as FNYEAQ (reference sequence). This CDR3 spans 15 amino acids. The CDR3 sequence is CASSLGVATNYEQYF. Here the CDR3 DNA reads TGTGCTAGCAGCTTAGGTGTGGCTACCAACTACGAGCAGTACTTC.

The chain uses TRBV25-1 and TRBJ2-5, with D unclear. The germline V and J ends were trimmed by 7 bases and 5 bases, with 17 bases remaining between them. There are 14 residues in the CDR3. The germline V gene encodes CDR1 MGHDK and CDR2 SYGVNS. The CDR3 DNA reads TGTGCCAGCACCACTTCAGGTGGACGGGAGACCCAGTACTTC. Translation gives CASTTSGGRETQYF.

The genes are TRBV9 and TRBJ1-2, with D possibly matching TRBD1 (6 bases). CDR3 size: 12 residues. V lost 3 bases to trimming and J lost 10 bases, with 13 bases between them. Germline V gene data show CDR1 as SGDLS and CDR2 as YYNGEE. The CDR3 is CASSAGQTLYTF. The CDR3 bases are TGTGCCAGCAGCGCCGGACAGACGCTCTACACCTTC.

The chain couples TRBV5-1 to TRBJ1-5; D not certain. V shed 0 bases and J shed 3 bases, with 4 bases lying between them. The CDR3 extends over 13 amino acids. CDR1 is SGHRS, CDR2 YFSETQ, per germline. The CDR3 region has the DNA TGCGCCAGCAGCTTGGAATACAATCAGCCCCAGCATTTT. This encodes CASSLEYNQPQHF.

This clone was seen only a few times. The chain uses TRBV30 and TRBJ2-1; TRBD2 might be the D (6 bases). The germline CDR1 and CDR2 sequences are GTSNPN and SVGIG (reference sequence). The CDR3 sequence is 12 residues long. V lost 5 bases to trimming and J lost 9 bases, with 14 bases between them. CDR3 sequence reads: CAWGGTVGEQFF. CDR3 DNA: TGTGCCTGGGGGGGGACGGTGGGTGAGCAGTTCTTC.

The chain is built from TRBV30 and TRBJ2-7; D possibly matches TRBD1 or TRBD2 (5 bases each). The germline V and J ends were trimmed by 5 bases and 5 bases, with 10 bases remaining between them. The germline gives CDR1 GTSNPN, CDR2 SVGIG (reference sequence). The CDR3 totals 11 residues. CDR3 protein: CAWSGAHEQYF. The CDR3 nucleotides are TGTGCCTGGTCCGGGGCCCACGAGCAGTACTTC.

The chain combines TRBV29-1 with TRBJ2-7; 9 bases line up with TRBD1. CDR3 size: 13 residues. Germline-derived CDR1 and CDR2 are SQVTM and ANQGSEA. V gave up 8 bases and J gave up 7 bases; unmatched junction bases: 12. The CDR3 nucleotides read TGCAGCACCCAGGGACAGGGAGTGTGGGAGCAGTACTTC. Its protein is CSTQGQGVWEQYF.

This rearrangement joins TRBV6-1 to TRBJ1-1; 8 bases map to TRBD1. The CDR3 loop spans 13 amino acids. Germline V CDR1 and CDR2: MNHNS, SASEGT. Trimming removed 4 bases from V and 4 bases from J; junction bases left unmatched: 2. For the CDR3, the DNA is TGTGCCAGCAGTGCCGACAGGGGCACTGAAGCTTTCTTT. Translated, it gives CASSADRGTEAFF.

In this sample, this clone turned up a few times. The chain links TRBV7-9 to TRBJ2-6; D is undetermined. V lost 3 bases and J 2 bases, leaving 8 bases between the germline ends. The CDR3 sequence is 15 residues long. CDR1 and CDR2 from the germline V gene are SEHNR and FQNEAQ (reference sequence). The chain's CDR3 is CASSLSVAGANVLTF. The CDR3 nucleotides are TGTGCCAGCAGCTTGTCGGTGGCTGGGGCCAACGTCCTGACTTTC. The variable domain in full, completed from reference TRBV7-9 and TRBJ2-6, reads DTGVSQNPRHKITKRGQNVTFRCDPISEHNRLYWYRQTLGQGPEFLTYFQNEAQLEKSRLLSDRFSAERPKGSFSTLEIQRTEQGDSAMYLCASSLSVAGANVLTFGAGSRLTVL.

The V gene is TRBV5-1, the J gene TRBJ2-5, with D hard to call. This CDR3 contains 11 residues. Per germline, CDR1 SGHRS and CDR2 YFSETQ. The V end was cut by 10 bases, the J end by 5 bases, with 12 bases between. The CDR3: CASASGETQYF. CDR3 DNA: TGCGCCTCCGCATCTGGGGAGACCCAGTACTTC.